These T cell receptor beta chains were read from a single sample in a study of shared clonotypes between healthy human individuals. Profiled with immunoSEQ multiplex PCR; TCRdb holds only in-frame clones, not every one. Here the sample spans approximately 1.4 million clones, 95% to 99% being singletons. The sequencing sample was made of naive CD4+ T cells sorted from blood. The receptors derive from a man younger than 45 in good health. Both conserved end residues are part of each CDR3. The D gene is left open where the match is weak. Expanded clones are given a class, and other clones once, few, many or no size at all.

NA	TRBJ2-1	TRBD2	TRBV5-4	TGTGCCAGCAGTGAGAGGGTAGCGGGAGCCTATGAGCAGTTCTTC	CASSERVAGAYEQFF
NA	TRBJ2-1	TRBD2	TRBV19	TGTGCCAGTAGTCCAACTAGCGGGACGTACAATGAGCAGTTCTTC	CASSPTSGTYNEQFF
NA	TRBJ2-1	NA	TRBV11-2	TGTGCCAGCAGCTTATTCGCGCGATTCAATGAGCAGTTCTTC	CASSLFARFNEQFF
NA	TRBJ2-1	TRBD2	TRBV15	TGTGCCACCAGCAGCTCGGGACTAGCGGGAGGACCCTCCTACAATGAGCAGTTCTTC	CATSSSGLAGGPSYNEQFF
NA	TRBJ1-2	NA	TRBV29-1	TGCAGCGTTGAACACCCGAACTATGGCTACACCTTC	CSVEHPNYGYTF
NA	TRBJ2-1	NA	TRBV28	TGTGCCAGCTGCAGGGAAGGGGGTTTTAATGAGCAGTTCTTC	CASCREGGFNEQFF
once	TRBJ1-2	NA	TRBV5-4	TGTGCCAGCAGCCCATCGCAGGGCGGCTATGGCTACACCTTC	CASSPSQGGYGYTF
NA	TRBJ2-5	TRBD1	TRBV6-5	TGTGCCAGCAGTTACTCGGGACAGGAAGAGACCCAGTACTTC	CASSYSGQEETQYF
NA	TRBJ2-5	NA	TRBV5-4	TGTGCCAGCAGCTTGGCGCCGATCCAAGAGACCCAGTACTTC	CASSLAPIQETQYF
once	TRBJ2-6	NA	TRBV5-4	TGTGCCAGCAGCTTGGGAAAAGCTGGGGCCAACGTCCTGACTTTC	CASSLGKAGANVLTF
NA	TRBJ1-4	NA	TRBV5-5	TGTGCCAGCAGCCTTTGGTCCGAGGAACTGTTTTTT	CASSLWSEELFF
NA	TRBJ2-2	NA	TRBV4-3	TGCGCCAGCAGCCGGGGGGCGCATGTGGAGCCCGGGGAGCTGTTTTTT	CASSRGAHVEPGELFF
NA	TRBJ2-1	NA	TRBV7-9	TGTGCCAGCAGCTTCGATGACCCCTCGGAGGAGCAGTTCTTC	CASSFDDPSEEQFF
NA	TRBJ2-2	NA	TRBV18	TGTGCCAGCTCACCACTCGGGGCAAACACCGGGGAGCTGTTTTTT	CASSPLGANTGELFF
NA	TRBJ1-2	NA	TRBV25-1	TGTGCCAGCAGTGAACGGACCGATGTTGGCTACACCTTC	CASSERTDVGYTF